This T cell receptor (beta chain) appears in the sequencing data of a study of blood T cell repertoires in COVID-19. Study-level background: COVID-19 samples from acute and convalescent phases originated in the United States, Italy and Spain.

The germline CDR1 and CDR2 sequences are SGHTA and FQGNSA. The V gene lost 5 bases and the J gene lost 6 bases, with 17 bases spanning the gap. The CDR3 covers 15 residues. Clones were read by immunoSEQ multiplex PCR, and TCRdb kept only the in-frame ones, dropping some. Of hundreds of thousands of clones listed, 80% to 90% are singletons. The sample taken for sequencing was peripheral blood. J is TRBJ2-1 and V is TRBV7-2; D might be TRBD2 (7 bases). The TCR was taken from an older woman with COVID-19, enrolled during active disease. CDR3 region: CASSPDEAGANEQFF. In DNA form, the CDR3 reads TGTGCCAGCAGCCCGGACGAGGCGGGGGCCAATGAGCAGTTCTTC. Complete variable domain (other parts from reference TRBV7-2 and TRBJ2-1): GAGVSQSPSNKVTEKGKDVELRCDPISGHTALYWYRQSLGQGLEFLIYFQGNSAPDKSGLPSDRFSAERTGGSVSTLTIQRTQQEDSAVYLCASSPDEAGANEQFFGPGTRLTVL.